This T cell receptor beta chain was profiled in a study of cytomegalovirus exposure and HLA in healthy donors. Study-wide results and caveats: Later, TCR association rates were found to vary by HLA locus, highest for DRB1 and lowest for HLA-C. It was reported that the classifier diagnosed cytomegalovirus status with high specificity and sensitivity in both the original and validation cohorts. The authors reported that TCR beta sequences could predict HLA-A and HLA-B alleles. These predictions were accurate for most subjects in the first cohort. Among CMV-associated TCR beta chains, most appeared HLA-restricted in a later analysis.

With 60 Vbeta and 13 Jbeta primers, the PCR was carried out. Method: immunoSEQ multiplex PCR; TCRdb's copy keeps in-frame clones and lacks some. Its listing shows about 210,000 clones. Germline assignment: CDR1 GTSNPN and CDR2 SVGIG (reference sequence). Between the trimmed V and J ends, which lost 3 bases and 0 bases, there was a span of 11 bases. This CDR3 is built from 14 residues. Comment on this clone: As yet, its antigen is unknown.

V gene TRBV30 combines with J gene TRBJ1-1; D call uncertain. The TCR sequence derives from a woman aged 25-40 years in good health and CMV-seropositive. The sequenced sample consisted of PBMCs. DNA of the CDR3: TGTGCCTGGAGCCCCTGGAGTTTGAACACTGAAGCTTTCTTT. It translates to CAWSPWSLNTEAFF.